Given below is one TCR beta chain in context. Germline-derived CDR1 and CDR2 are SEHNR and FQNEAQ (reference sequence). The CDR3 length is 13 residues. V dropped 4 bases and J dropped 7 bases, with 10 bases sitting between them. The sample is drawn from a study of OX40 agonist ivuxolimab in advanced cancers. Only in-frame clones appear in the TCRdb table, and some are missing; sequencing was by immunoSEQ multiplex PCR. The table shows nearly 110,000 clones, with 75% to 95% occurring only once. This material consisted of CD4+ or CD8+ T cells sorted from blood, taken in a trial of the OX40 agonist ivuxolimab. The origin of this receptor is an adult with an advanced solid tumor such as melanoma, head and neck, liver or kidney cancer. This chain connects TRBV7-9 to TRBJ1-4; D remains ambiguous. The CDR3 spells CASSYGLGEKLFF. The CDR3 nucleotides read TGTGCCAGCAGCTATGGCCTAGGTGAAAAACTGTTTTTT.